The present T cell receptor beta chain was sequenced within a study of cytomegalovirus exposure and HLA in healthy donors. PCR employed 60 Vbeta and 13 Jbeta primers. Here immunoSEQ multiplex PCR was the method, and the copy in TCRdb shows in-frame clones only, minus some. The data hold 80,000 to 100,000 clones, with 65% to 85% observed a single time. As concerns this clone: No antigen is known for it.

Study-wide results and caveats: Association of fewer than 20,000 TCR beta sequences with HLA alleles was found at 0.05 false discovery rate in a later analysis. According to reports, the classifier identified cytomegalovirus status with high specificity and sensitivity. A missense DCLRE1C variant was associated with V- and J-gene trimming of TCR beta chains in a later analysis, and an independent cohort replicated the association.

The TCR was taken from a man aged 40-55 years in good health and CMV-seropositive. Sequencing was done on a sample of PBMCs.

The CDR3, as DNA: TGTGCCAGCAGCGTAGATATAGGGGCCGGGGAGCTGTTTTTT. Protein: CASSVDIGAGELFF. This chain uses TRBV9 with TRBJ2-2; possibly TRBD1 for D (5 bases). This CDR3 contains 14 residues. Germline V gene sequence: CDR1 SGDLS, CDR2 YYNGEE. Trimming shortened V by 0 bases and J by 6 bases, and 9 bases separated the two germline ends. The complete variable domain, with remaining parts taken from reference TRBV9 and TRBJ2-2, reads DSGVTQTPKHLITATGQRVTLRCSPRSGDLSVYWYQQSLDQGLQFLIQYYNGEERAKGNILERFSAQQFPDLHSELNLSSLELGDSALYFCASSVDIGAGELFFGEGSRLTVL.